The clone carrying this T cell receptor (beta chain) has only a few counts. Its cognate antigen is unknown. Amplified TCR beta CDR3 regions came from RNA transcripts. The HTBI primer set was used in a first-round RT-PCR of the TCR CDR3. One entry per CDR3 protein results from TCRdb running MiXCR on the multiplex PCR reads. The table lists over 250,000 distinct CDR3 sequences, roughly 13% of them singletons. This specimen belongs to a study of T cells in Graves' hyperthyroidism and ophthalmopathy. The study, taken as a whole, reports: In the analysis, a 13 V-J model separated ophthalmopathy from stable hyperthyroidism.

Lactation, pregnancy, other autoimmune disease or uncontrolled infection excluded patients. The clonotype comes from a woman between 40 and 55 years old with Graves' ophthalmopathy. The sample taken for sequencing was blood.

The CDR3 DNA is TGCGCCAGCAGCCACCTTCGGGGTAGCTACGAGCAGTACTTC. This codes for CASSHLRGSYEQYF. The V gene is TRBV5-1, the J gene TRBJ2-7; possible D gene TRBD2, 5 bases. There are 14 residues in the CDR3. Trimming shortened V by 4 bases and J by 3 bases, and 14 bases separated the two germline ends. From germline, CDR1 is SGHRS and CDR2 YFSETQ.